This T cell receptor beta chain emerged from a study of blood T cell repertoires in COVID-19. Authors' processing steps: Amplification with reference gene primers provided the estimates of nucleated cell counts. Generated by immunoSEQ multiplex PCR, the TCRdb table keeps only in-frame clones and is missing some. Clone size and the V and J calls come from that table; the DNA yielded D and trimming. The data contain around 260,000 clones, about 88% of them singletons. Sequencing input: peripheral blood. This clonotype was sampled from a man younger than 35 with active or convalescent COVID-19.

DNA of the CDR3: TGTGCCAGCAGCTTAGGCGCAGGGGGATACAATGAGCAGTTCTTC. This encodes CASSLGAGGYNEQFF. The chain joins TRBV7-6 to TRBJ2-1, with TRBD1 matching over 7 bases. CDR1 and CDR2 (germline): SGHVS, FNYEAQ. CDR3 length: 15 amino acids. The J segment lost 4 bases and the V segment lost 1 base, leaving 4 bases of the junction unmatched.